A selection of T cell receptor beta chains follows, all from one sample in a study of cytomegalovirus exposure and HLA in healthy donors. Here immunoSEQ multiplex PCR was the method, and the copy in TCRdb shows in-frame clones only, minus some. Of about 250,000 clones listed, under 80% are singletons. Sequencing used PBMCs. Receptors originate from a female donor in good health and CMV-seronegative. The CDR3 runs from the conserved cysteine through the conserved F or W. Fields, in order: J gene, clone size, V gene, D gene, CDR3 protein, CDR3 DNA. D genes are given only for firm matches. Clone size is not always given. Where it is, it says once, few, many or a class for expanded clones.

J gene: TRBJ2-3; clone size: NA; V gene: TRBV9; D gene: NA; CDR3 protein: CASSVGYRKSSTDTQYF; CDR3 DNA: TGTGCCAGCAGCGTCGGATACAGAAAGTCTAGCACAGATACGCAGTATTTT
J gene: TRBJ2-3; clone size: NA; V gene: TRBV6-4; D gene: NA; CDR3 protein: CASSAASGTDTQYF; CDR3 DNA: TGTGCCAGCAGTGCGGCTAGCGGCACAGATACGCAGTATTTT
J gene: TRBJ1-5; clone size: NA; V gene: TRBV2; D gene: TRBD1; CDR3 protein: CASSGQGSNQPQHF; CDR3 DNA: TGTGCCAGCAGTGGACAGGGCTCCAATCAGCCCCAGCATTTT
J gene: TRBJ2-1; clone size: NA; V gene: TRBV6-5; D gene: NA; CDR3 protein: CASTTQGKPEQFF; CDR3 DNA: TGTGCCAGCACTACTCAGGGTAAGCCTGAGCAGTTCTTC
J gene: TRBJ2-5; clone size: NA; V gene: TRBV30; D gene: TRBD1; CDR3 protein: CAWSVRQGNRETQYF; CDR3 DNA: TGTGCCTGGAGTGTACGACAGGGGAATAGAGAGACCCAGTACTTC
J gene: TRBJ2-5; clone size: NA; V gene: TRBV27; D gene: TRBD1; CDR3 protein: CASSIGQGQETQYF; CDR3 DNA: TGTGCCAGCAGTATTGGACAGGGCCAAGAGACCCAGTACTTC
J gene: TRBJ2-1; clone size: NA; V gene: TRBV6-5; D gene: TRBD2; CDR3 protein: CASRTGTSNEQFF; CDR3 DNA: TGTGCCAGCAGGACTGGGACTAGCAATGAGCAGTTCTTC
J gene: TRBJ2-1; clone size: NA; V gene: TRBV11-3; D gene: TRBD2; CDR3 protein: CASSFAGLAGFNEQFF; CDR3 DNA: TGTGCCAGCAGCTTTGCGGGACTAGCGGGATTCAATGAGCAGTTCTTC
J gene: TRBJ2-1; clone size: NA; V gene: TRBV29-1; D gene: NA; CDR3 protein: CSVEVDSHNEQFF; CDR3 DNA: TGCAGCGTTGAAGTAGACAGCCACAATGAGCAGTTCTTC
J gene: TRBJ1-2; clone size: NA; V gene: TRBV21-1; D gene: NA; CDR3 protein: CASSKGGPPRQGFDGYTF; CDR3 DNA: TGTGCCAGCAGCAAAGGGGGGCCGCCGAGACAGGGGTTTGATGGCTACACCTTC
J gene: TRBJ2-1; clone size: NA; V gene: TRBV7-2; D gene: TRBD2; CDR3 protein: CASSLLGAGVEGEQFF; CDR3 DNA: TGTGCCAGCAGCTTACTTGGGGCGGGAGTTGAAGGTGAGCAGTTCTTC
J gene: TRBJ1-2; clone size: NA; V gene: TRBV2; D gene: TRBD1; CDR3 protein: CASKGDRLLGGYTF; CDR3 DNA: TGTGCCAGCAAAGGGGACAGGTTGCTTGGGGGCTACACCTTC
J gene: TRBJ1-1; clone size: NA; V gene: TRBV6-5; D gene: NA; CDR3 protein: CASRTTGSTEAFF; CDR3 DNA: TGTGCCAGCAGGACCACAGGTTCCACTGAAGCTTTCTTT
J gene: TRBJ2-7; clone size: few; V gene: TRBV30; D gene: NA; CDR3 protein: CAWSVPVSIGGTQPGEQYF; CDR3 DNA: TGTGCCTGGAGTGTACCCGTATCCATAGGCGGTACCCAACCGGGCGAGCAGTACTTC
J gene: TRBJ2-1; clone size: NA; V gene: TRBV6-5; D gene: TRBD1; CDR3 protein: CASSRQGSHNEQFF; CDR3 DNA: TGTGCCAGCAGTAGACAGGGTTCCCACAATGAGCAGTTCTTC